This TCR beta chain came from a study of blood T cells in healthy people across ages. A second PCR, run for roughly 7 to 12 cycles, used a sample-barcoded 5' primer plus a J-beta primer mix. MiXCR was run by TCRdb on the 5' RACE reads, yielding one entry per CDR3 protein. The sample includes under 2 million distinct CDR3 sequences, roughly 32% of them seen just once. Source material: blood. The sequence derives from a woman younger than 45 in good health.

In nucleotides, the CDR3 is TGTGCCAGCTCCTATAGCGGGAATAAAAACATTCAGTACTTC. This translates into CASSYSGNKNIQYF. V gene TRBV27 combines with J gene TRBJ2-4; 8 bases line up with TRBD2. The germline V gene has CDR1 MNHEY and CDR2 SMNVEV (reference sequence). V dropped 8 bases and J dropped 4; count of bases not matched to a gene: 7. This CDR3 comprises 14 residues.